This T cell receptor (beta chain) was documented in a study of identical twins. Only a few counts were recorded for this clonotype. Its specificity is not known. From the 5' RACE reads, TCRdb called clonotypes with MiXCR, one entry per CDR3 protein. The sample includes 500,000 or so distinct CDR3 sequences, 11% to 15% of them seen just once. Study-wide points: Excess twin sharing in beta out-of-frame sequences was weaker. With abundant cord blood beta clonotypes, insertions were fewer; memory repertoires showed no such pattern. Within monozygotic twins, out-of-frame TCR alpha sharing was underestimated by the models. Alpha sequences that were out-of-frame and twin-shared showed an excess of low generation probability.

These sequences were also reported in another study, on yellow fever vaccine responses in identical twins.

The sequence derives from a woman aged 18-35 years in good health. The sequencing input was CD4+ T cells sorted from blood.

This CDR3 is CASSSISDRGYTF. CDR3 bases: TGCGCCAGCAGCTCGATCAGCGATCGGGGCTACACCTTC. V and J are TRBV5-1 and TRBJ1-2; D unclear. Germline loops: CDR1 SGHRS, CDR2 YFSETQ. The V end lost 3 bases, the J end lost 8 bases, and 14 bases lay between the germline ends. The CDR3 has 13 amino acids.